The T cell receptor beta chain under discussion was sequenced for a study of beta chain features in type 1 diabetes (dated by TCRdb to 2016 to 2019). In terms of the full investigation: Mean age, gender distribution, total cell number and subset yield did not differ between patients and healthy donors. Across all samples, some 99 million sorted cells were examined, and cell number per subset correlated strongly with RNA yield. Whereas all 30 or so donors provided naive and central memory subsets, regulatory and stem cell-like memory subsets were isolated from just 8 patients and about 8 healthy donors. The study compared the TCRB repertoires of sorted circulating CD4+ T cell subsets in recently diagnosed type 1 diabetes patients with those in matched healthy donors. Broader findings and caveats from the paper: Naive, central memory and regulatory TCRB repertoires appeared more similar among patients than among healthy donors. Because small numbers of individuals were included in the HLA sub-analyses, any influence of HLA type on TCRB rearrangement was left unresolved. At VDJ recombination sites, patients with type 1 diabetes made fewer insertions and deleted more nucleotides, a pattern implying thymic rearrangement abnormalities. Sequencing cDNA rather than genomic DNA could over-represent highly expressing activated cells, although activation and CD3 levels did not differ between groups. A moderate but significant shortening of TCRB CDR3 length was observed in type 1 diabetes patients in all four CD4+ subsets. PCR might favor shorter templates, but patient and control samples were amplified and corrected together, so any skew would affect both groups equally.

Clipping removes 1 base from V and 0 bases from J, with 3 as the unmatched junction base count. Based on the germline V gene, the CDR1 and CDR2 sequences are SGHTA and FQGNSA. The CDR3 runs 16 residues from the cysteine to the phenylalanine. The retained sequence is limited to the CDR3, 48 bases, with the frame set at the first base. This clone was counted only a few times. Its antigen target is currently unknown. No per-base quality is available; no much larger clone lies one base away. All of the isolated RNA was reverse transcribed with the High Capacity cDNA Reverse Transcription Kit, so expressed TCRB transcripts were sequenced. Deep immunoSEQ sequencing was applied to naive, central memory and regulatory T cell samples, giving an average of roughly 3.5 million total reads per sample. After sorted cells were lysed in RLT buffer, RNA was extracted with DNase-treated RNeasy Micro or Mini kits, with the choice depending on cell number. To prevent cross-contamination, every cell subset was processed on its own, while patient and healthy donor samples were processed together. Using the immunoSEQ multiplex PCR, TCRB sequences were amplified from cDNA into 87-bp fragments spanning the CDR3 region. Sequencing of the amplicons was performed on the Illumina HiSeq platform. In the authors' own workflow: PCR bias was computationally corrected using synthetic template baselines, reads within Hamming distance 2 were collapsed, and singletons that could not be merged were discarded. Reads were aligned to IMGT to assign V, D and J genes, CDR3 length, and insertions or deletions at six rearrangement sites. Clonotype counts were normalized to sorted cell number within each subset before computing true diversity and Gini coefficients with the tcR R package. The overlap coefficient, calculated on TCRB nucleotide sequences, was used to quantify repertoire sharing. Out-of-frame TCRB sequences from naive cells were analyzed to stand in for the pre-selection repertoire. The clones in this table, taken by TCRdb from immuneACCESS, are in-frame only. Not every clone is retained; where verified, under half of the shortfall comes from an unresolved V gene, and the cause of the rest is unknown. For V, J and clone size, that table is used; D and trimming come from the DNA. A total of 250,000 to 300,000 clones appear in this sample, approximately 25% of them only once. The ten largest make up around 0.011% of the sample.

From each donor, a single peripheral blood sample of about 100 mL on average was drawn into heparinised tubes. Naive, central memory, regulatory and stem cell-like memory CD4+ T cells were sorted on a BD FACSAria II using a panel including CD45RO, CCR7, CD25, CD127, CD95 and CD27. A purity above 95% was achieved for all sorted populations. PBMCs were isolated immediately by Lymphoprep density gradient centrifugation and stained directly without culture. To minimize batch effects, samples were stained and sorted in pairs, one healthy donor with one patient per experiment. The sequence came from a woman in her twenties or thirties with type 1 diabetes. The sequenced sample consisted of naive CD4+ T cells from blood. This sample's cell subset or site label indicates: true naive CD4+ T cells. The chain links TRBV7-2 with TRBJ1-5; 7 bases in the junction line up with TRBD1. The CDR3 protein is CASSLVAGGSNQPQHF. The nucleotides read TGTGCCAGCAGCTTAGTAGCAGGGGGTAGCAATCAGCCCCAGCATTTT.